Detailed here is one TCR beta chain. The sample holds one count of this clone. Its antigen remains unidentified. No qualities accompany the bases; no much larger clone lies one base away. The donors were healthy, HIV-negative adults with no recently reported acute infections or vaccinations. Only Caucasian adults living in Nashville, Tennessee, USA were represented among the donors. Magnetic negative selection was used to enrich CD4+ T cells, after which naive cells were positively selected on CD45RA and the negative fraction became the memory subset. Blood was collected by leukapheresis, and PBMCs were isolated by Ficoll-Histopaque density gradient centrifugation and then cryopreserved in liquid nitrogen vapor phase. Purity and quantity of every magnetically sorted T cell population were checked by analytical flow cytometry. Genomic DNA was isolated from each sorted fraction and quantified by UV absorbance on a Nanodrop 2000c.

TCR CDR3 regions were amplified from genomic DNA by multiplex PCR using the deep immunoSEQ assay. Extracted genomic DNA from each cell subset was spread evenly across all wells of several immunoSEQ 96-well plates, with each plate serving as a replicate. For sorted subsets, each replicate PCR was loaded with 200 ng genomic DNA, equivalent to 25,000 to 35,000 T cell genomes. The purified libraries were quantified using a Qubit 3.0 fluorometer, sized with a Bioanalyzer 2100, and then quantified again using the KAPA Library Quantification kit. Every immunoSEQ 96-well plate was sequenced on a separate single-read 150-cycle Illumina NextSeq 550 flow cell. From the authors' description of their analysis: Because the immunoSEQ output included only junctional sequences and no quality scores, the filtering could not be the same as the filtering used for full-length reads. To assign V/J genes and CDR3, sequences were annotated against IMGT germline references using PyIR, a Python wrapper for IgBLAST v1.9. Reads were filtered out if the reads had weak V/J assignments (E-value above 1e-6), no CDR3, stop codons, out-of-frame junctions, or ambiguous translated residues. V3J clonotypes were defined as sequences sharing an identical inferred V gene, J gene, and CDR3 amino acid sequence. Percentage overlap between repertoires was computed as shared unique clonotypes divided by the size of the smaller repertoire. Repertoire richness was assessed with RTK rarefaction, the Chao1 estimator, and Recon v2.1 estimates of unobserved clonotypes. OLGA was used to compute generation probabilities for all TCRbeta clonotypes that the gDNA method yielded from a handful of donors. This is the immuneACCESS table as TCRdb keeps it, with only in-frame sequences that have V and J called. A part of the clones is gone; compared with another copy, unresolved V genes explain less than half, and the rest is unexplained. The V and J calls and the clone size are those of that table, but D and trimming were determined from the DNA. Counted in this sample were 1,100,000 or so clones; more than 75% of them appeared once. Clones ranked in the top ten supply more than 0.5% of the sample.

The sample belongs to a study of shared clonotypes between healthy human individuals (dated by TCRdb to 2018 to 2021). In the study overall: The cohort included three men and a couple of women between 18 and 49 years of age. For each donor, CD4 naive and CD4 memory were each given three plates, CD8 naive was given two plates, and CD8 memory was given one plate. The study deeply sequenced blood TCR repertoires of roughly five healthy adults to estimate repertoire size and the extent of clonotype sharing between individuals. To increase sequencing depth and limit assay-specific biases, different laboratories used diverse techniques to prepare libraries and sequence TCR repertoires. Each donor's leukapheresis produced roughly between about 0.8 and 10 billion PBMCs.

CDR1 and CDR2 (SGHAT, FQNNGV) derive from the germline V gene. V drops 3 bases and J drops 6 bases, leaving 5 bases in between. There are 12 amino acids in the CDR3, from cysteine to phenylalanine inclusive. The entry retains the CDR3 DNA only, 36 bases that are in frame from base 1. The study at large found these results: Pairwise subsampling indicated that sequencing depth was expected to affect the degree of clonotype sharing among donors. Incomplete sequencing was indicated by rarefaction of sorted-subset datasets, despite the large sequencing depth. Roughly 5% of naive CD4, around 3.5% of naive CD8, about 2.1% of memory CD4, and over 0.35% of memory CD8 clonotypes were shared across several donors. Compared with non-shared clonotypes, clonotypes shared by all four sorted-subset donors had higher generation probabilities. Only blood was sampled, and tissue TCR repertoires likely differ from those in blood. The small number of donors limited the genetic and exposure-history diversity represented. Naive subsets generally had larger estimated clonotype richness than memory subsets did.

The sequencing input was memory CD4+ T cells from PBMCs. What this sample's cell subset or site label stands for: CD45RA-negative fraction. The source is a man between 18 and 35 years old in good health. Some clones in this sample may be carry-over from other donors' samples. The receptor chain draws on TRBV11-2 and TRBJ2-2, with no confidently assigned D gene. CDR3 region: CASSFGSGELFF. The nucleotides read TGTGCCAGCAGCTTTGGGTCCGGGGAGCTGTTTTTT. Supplemented by the reference TRBV11-2 and TRBJ2-2 proteins around the CDR3, the complete variable domain is EAGVAQSPRYKIIEKRQSVAFWCNPISGHATLYWYQQILGQGPKLLIQFQNNGVVDDSQLPKDRFSAERLKGVDSTLKIQPAKLEDSAVYLCASSFGSGELFFGEGSRLTVL.